What follows are 17 T cell receptor beta chains derived from one specimen sequenced in a study of cytomegalovirus exposure and HLA in healthy donors. The protocol was immunoSEQ multiplex PCR, while the TCRdb copy is restricted to in-frame clones and leaves out a portion. The data show over 100,000 clones, about 90% seen once. The specimen sequenced was PBMCs. These receptors were taken from a man aged 25 to 45 in good health and CMV-seronegative.

V usage is TRBV7-9 and J usage is TRBJ2-5; perhaps TRBD1 as D (6 bases). The CDR3 sequence is 14 residues long. The ends were cut back, 3 bases at V and 2 bases at J, with 10 bases in the middle. From germline, CDR1 is SEHNR and CDR2 FQNEAQ (reference sequence). CDR3 protein: CASSFDRWQETQYF. Written as DNA, the CDR3 is TGTGCCAGCAGCTTCGACAGGTGGCAAGAGACCCAGTACTTC.

The J gene is TRBJ2-7, the V gene TRBV25-1, with D perhaps TRBD2 (5 bases). The V and J ends lost 5 bases and 6 bases respectively, with 11 bases between them. Germline CDR1 MGHDK, CDR2 SYGVNS. The CDR3 runs 12 residues. Written as DNA, the CDR3 is TGTGCCAGCAGTTCGCGGGTAGGCGAGCAGTACTTC. The encoded protein is CASSSRVGEQYF.

The V and J genes are TRBV5-1 and TRBJ1-6; D is possibly TRBD1 (6 bases). The V gene lost 2 bases and the J gene lost 5 bases, with 8 bases spanning the gap. Germline loops: CDR1 SGHRS, CDR2 YFSETQ. CDR3 size: 14 residues. DNA for the CDR3: TGCGCCAGCAGCTTTAGGGGGAATAATTCACCCCTCCACTTT. Its translation is CASSFRGNNSPLHF.

DNA of the CDR3: TGCGCCAGCAGCCAAGTTCTTAACAGGGGGCGAGGGTCGAACGGGGAGCTGTTTTTT. Protein product: CASSQVLNRGRGSNGELFF. J is TRBJ2-2 and V is TRBV4-1; 9 bases agree with TRBD1. The CDR3 consists of 19 residues. Trimming at V came to 1 base and at J to 7 bases, leaving 16 bases not matched to a gene. The germline gives CDR1 MGHRA, CDR2 YSYEKL.

The chain has TRBV18 and TRBJ2-7; TRBD1 matches 10 bases. Losses at the gene ends were 3 bases for V and 4 bases for J; bases not matched to a gene: 6. CDR1 is KGHSH, CDR2 LQKENI, per germline. The CDR3 runs to 15 residues. CDR3 nucleotides: TGTGCCAGCTCACCCCGACAGGGGGCGTTGTACGAGCAGTACTTC. It is translated as CASSPRQGALYEQYF.

V usage is TRBV6-5 and J usage is TRBJ1-1, with D uncertain. The V gene lost 0 bases and the J gene lost 0 bases, with 11 bases spanning the gap. Germline values: CDR1 MNHEY, CDR2 SVGAGI. This CDR3 is 16 amino acids long. Here the CDR3 reads CASSYSRAAMNTEAFF. CDR3 sequence (DNA): TGTGCCAGCAGTTACTCGAGGGCAGCCATGAACACTGAAGCTTTCTTT.

The chain couples TRBV29-1 to TRBJ2-7, with 7 bases that match TRBD1. Trimming at V came to 4 bases and at J to 5 bases, leaving 5 bases not matched to a gene. Germline CDR1 and CDR2: SQVTM and ANQGSEA. The CDR3 runs 12 residues. As DNA, the CDR3 is TGCAGCGTTGGGAACAGGGGCCACGAGCAGTACTTC. As protein: CSVGNRGHEQYF.

The chain is built from TRBV5-1 and TRBJ1-1; TRBD1 agrees at 8 bases. In germline, CDR1 is SGHRS, CDR2 YFSETQ. The CDR3 extends over 17 amino acids. Trimming took 2 bases from V and 2 from J; bases not matched to a gene: 11. The CDR3 DNA sequence: TGCGCCAGCAGCTTCCGACAGGGGAGGGCCCAAAACACTGAAGCTTTCTTT. It specifies CASSFRQGRAQNTEAFF.

The chain is built from TRBV19 and TRBJ1-3; D uncertain. Germline loops: CDR1 LNHDA, CDR2 SQIVND (reference sequence). The CDR3 is 19 residues long. Trimming took 2 bases from V and 0 from J, leaving 20 bases between them. Here the CDR3 DNA reads TGTGCCAGTAGTATACGCGGCCACTTGCTGTACTCCTCTGGAAACACCATATATTTT. It codes for CASSIRGHLLYSSGNTIYF.

V is TRBV10-3 and J is TRBJ1-5; no firm D call. This CDR3 region has 14 residues. CDR1 and CDR2 from the germline V gene are ENHRY and SYGVKD. Between the trimmed V and J ends, which lost 3 bases and 4 bases, there was a span of 10 bases. The CDR3: CAISERAGNQPQHF. As DNA, the CDR3 is TGTGCCATCAGTGAACGGGCGGGGAATCAGCCCCAGCATTTT.

This clone occurred once. This rearrangement joins TRBV7-2 to TRBJ1-1; a weak D match, TRBD1 (5 bases). The germline CDR1 and CDR2 sequences are SGHTA and FQGNSA. The CDR3 loop spans 13 amino acids. V was pared by 8 bases and J by 1 base, with 11 bases between. The CDR3 DNA follows: TGTGCCAGCCCCGGGGGAAGGAACACTGAAGCTTTCTTT. Its translation is CASPGGRNTEAFF.

The V call is TRBV27, the J call TRBJ1-5, with D possibly TRBD1 on 5 matching bases. Per the germline V gene, CDR1 is MNHEY and CDR2 is SMNVEV (reference sequence). The CDR3 runs to 18 residues. Trimming removed 0 bases at V and 7 bases at J, with 22 bases between. The CDR3 coding sequence is TGTGCCAGCAGTTTATCCCCCCTCCTACTGTCGGGGGAGCAGCCCCAGCATTTT. Translated: CASSLSPLLLSGEQPQHF.

The genes are TRBV9 and TRBJ2-3; TRBD2 matches 10 bases. CDR3 length: 19 amino acids. Unmatched junction bases numbered 13, after V lost 3 bases and J lost 0 bases. Germline CDR1 SGDLS, CDR2 YYNGEE. CDR3 nucleotide sequence: TGTGCCAGCAGCGACCCTTTGGCTAGCGGGAGTACTAGCACAGATACGCAGTATTTT. It codes for CASSDPLASGSTSTDTQYF.

The chain joins TRBV27 to TRBJ1-5; 7 bases agree with TRBD1. The CDR3 runs to 15 residues. After removal of 5 bases from V and 2 bases from J, the junction contained 6 bases not matched to a gene. In germline, CDR1 is MNHEY, CDR2 SMNVEV (reference sequence). The CDR3 DNA is TGTGCCAGCAGTCTGACAGGGTACGGCAATCAGCCCCAGCATTTT. Translating gives CASSLTGYGNQPQHF.

V gene TRBV6-5 combines with J gene TRBJ1-3; 9 bases are shared with TRBD1. Germline CDR1 reads MNHEY; CDR2 reads SVGAGI. J was trimmed by 2 bases and V by 6 bases; bases with no gene match: 5. This CDR3 is 15 amino acids long. Written as DNA, the CDR3 is TGTGCCAGCAGCTCGGGGGACAGGGCTGGAAACACCATATATTTT. Its protein product is CASSSGDRAGNTIYF.

This clone has just one count. This chain connects TRBV5-1 to TRBJ1-4, with 7 bases aligning to TRBD1. The V gene end was trimmed by 4 bases and the J gene end by 5 bases; junction bases not matched to a gene: 5. The V gene's germline CDR1 is SGHRS and CDR2 YFSETQ. CDR3 length equals 14 residues. In nucleotides, the CDR3 is TGCGCCAGCAGCCAAACAGGGGCAAATGAAAAACTGTTTTTT. Amino acid sequence: CASSQTGANEKLFF. Full variable domain (remainder filled in from reference TRBV5-1 and TRBJ1-4): KAGVTQTPRYLIKTRGQQVTLSCSPISGHRSVSWYQQTPGQGLQFLFEYFSETQRNKGNFPGRFSGRQFSNSRSEMNVSTLELGDSALYLCASSQTGANEKLFFGSGTQLSVL.

The chain combines TRBV28 with TRBJ1-2; TRBD1 aligns across 8 bases. The CDR3 is 19 residues long. After removal of 10 bases from V and 2 bases from J, the junction contained 24 bases not matched to a gene. CDR1 and CDR2 from the germline V gene are MDHEN and SYDVKM. The CDR3 DNA is TGTGCCACCCCACCCTGGGAGACAGGGGAATTGCGCCTAAACTATGGCTACACCTTC. Translation: CATPPWETGELRLNYGYTF.